The 20 T cell receptor beta chains presented below share a single source sample, sequenced in a study of metastatic and nonmetastatic thyroid tumors. None of the patients had undergone any treatment ahead of thyroid surgery. Using MiXCR, TCRdb reanalyzed the PCR reads. This sample has about 32,000 clones, with 33% found just once. The sequencing sample was made of tumor tissue. The origin of the receptors is a female donor with papillary thyroid cancer or a benign thyroid nodule (not recorded which). Some clones in this sample may be carry-over from other donors' samples.

In this sample, this clone turned up a few times. The chain combines TRBV6-2 or TRBV6-3 with TRBJ2-3, with D tentatively TRBD2 (5 bases). The CDR3 extends over 15 amino acids. Germline V gene lookup returns CDR1 MNHEY and CDR2 SVGEGT. Deletions cut 0 bases from V and 5 bases from J, with 12 bases between. The CDR3 sequence: CASSYSAGEGDTQYF. CDR3 nucleotide sequence: TGTGCCAGCAGTTACTCGGCGGGCGAGGGAGATACGCAGTATTTT.

This clone was detected only a few times. The rearrangement uses TRBV10-3 and TRBJ2-5, with D tentatively TRBD1 (6 bases). V was clipped by 6 bases and J by 3 bases, with 14 bases between them. Germline CDR1 reads ENHRY; CDR2 reads SYGVKD. The CDR3 runs 14 residues. CDR3 coding DNA: TGTGCCATCAGGGAACAGGGTTCGGAAGAGACCCAGTACTTC. Encoded protein: CAIREQGSEETQYF.

This clone was counted a few times. V and J are TRBV2 and TRBJ1-4, with TRBD1 as a possible D gene (6 bases). CDR1 SNHLY and CDR2 FYNNEI come from the germline V gene. The CDR3 contains 13 residues. V dropped 8 bases and J dropped 8 bases, with 15 bases sitting between them. As DNA, the CDR3 is TGTGCCAGCGGGGGCGGGGTAAGAGAAAAACTGTTTTTT. It specifies CASGGGVREKLFF.

As concerns this clone: At one of its ends the junction is not consistent with the germline gene, which may arise from a read error. The sample contains more than one DNA sequence encoding this CDR3. The genes are TRBV6-1 and TRBJ2-7; no firm D call. The CDR3 extends over 15 amino acids. From germline, CDR1 is MNHNS and CDR2 SASEGT. CDR3 protein: CASSEWTGYSYEQYF. The CDR3 DNA reads TGTGCCAGCAGTGAATGGACGGGTTACTCCTACGAGCAATACTTC.

This clone was observed a few times. The J gene is TRBJ2-2, the V gene TRBV19; TRBD2 agrees at 7 bases. This CDR3 contains 13 residues. V trimming: 5 bases; J trimming: 10 bases; junction bases outside the gene matches: 7. Germline-derived CDR1 and CDR2 are LNHDA and SQIVND (reference sequence). The CDR3 DNA sequence: TGTGCCAGTAGTGCTCAACTAGCGACGGAGCTGTTTTTT. Translating it yields CASSAQLATELFF.

The rearrangement links TRBV4-1 to TRBJ2-3; the D is unclear. Germline CDR1 and CDR2: MGHRA and YSYEKL. Trimming took off 2 bases at V and 1 base at J, with 13 bases between the two ends. The CDR3 totals 16 residues. For the CDR3, the DNA is TGCGCCAGCAGCCAACACCAACCGGGCGGCACAGATACGCAGTATTTT. This encodes CASSQHQPGGTDTQYF.

The chain joins TRBV9 to TRBJ2-3, with TRBD2 matching over 9 bases. Losses at the gene ends were 4 bases for V and 4 bases for J; bases not matched to a gene: 10. The germline CDR1 and CDR2 sequences are SGDLS and YYNGEE. The CDR3 is 16 amino acids. The CDR3 spells CASSLGTSNKADTQYF. The CDR3 nucleotides read TGTGCCAGCAGCTTAGGGACTAGCAATAAGGCAGATACGCAGTATTTT.

V usage is TRBV6-2 or TRBV6-3 and J usage is TRBJ2-6; TRBD1 agrees at 7 bases. V gave up 4 bases and J gave up 3 bases; unmatched junction bases: 0. CDR1 and CDR2 from the germline V gene are MNHEY and SVGEGT. This CDR3 contains 14 residues. The CDR3 reads CASSSGGGANVLTF. The CDR3 DNA is TGTGCCAGCAGTTCAGGGGGTGGGGCCAACGTCCTGACTTTC.

The V gene is TRBV30, the J gene TRBJ2-7, with 10 nucleotides matching TRBD2. Germline V gene lookup returns CDR1 GTSNPN and CDR2 SVGIG (reference sequence). V was pared by 2 bases and J by 4 bases, with 2 bases of the junction left unmatched. CDR3 size: 13 residues. The CDR3 loop reads CAWSRTSGYEQYF. DNA for the CDR3: TGTGCCTGGAGTAGGACTAGCGGTTACGAGCAGTACTTC.

This clone was picked up a small number of times. The chain has TRBV29-1 and TRBJ2-7; the match to TRBD1 covers 10 bases. The V gene end was trimmed by 4 bases and the J gene end by 2 bases; junction bases not matched to a gene: 8. Germline values: CDR1 SQVTM, CDR2 ANQGSEA. CDR3 length: 15 amino acids. Written as DNA, the CDR3 is TGCAGCGTTGTTTTGCTCGGACAGGGGGCCTACGAGCAGTACTTC. Amino acids: CSVVLLGQGAYEQYF.

The J gene is TRBJ2-1, the V gene TRBV4-1; TRBD2 agrees at 11 bases. The V gene's germline CDR1 is MGHRA and CDR2 YSYEKL. The CDR3 is 15 amino acids. The J segment lost 7 bases and the V segment lost 4 bases, leaving 6 bases of the junction unmatched. The CDR3 bases are TGCGCCAGCAGCCCCTCTAGCGGGGGGAGGAATGAGCAGTTCTTC. Translation gives CASSPSSGGRNEQFF.

This clone was counted only a few times. The chain is built from TRBV6-1 and TRBJ1-3, with D hard to call. Germline V gene lookup returns CDR1 MNHNS and CDR2 SASEGT. There are 13 residues in the CDR3. V was pared by 5 bases and J by 4 bases, with 9 bases between. CDR3 in amino acids: CASSRHGGNTIYF. As DNA, the CDR3 is TGTGCCAGCAGTAGACATGGAGGAAACACCATATATTTT.

The gene calls are TRBV5-4 and TRBJ2-7; 8 bases map to TRBD2. Germline CDR1 and CDR2: SGHNT and YYREEE (reference sequence). CDR3 length: 15 residues. The V and J ends lost 0 bases and 6 bases, in that order; junction bases with no gene match: 8. The CDR3 loop is CASSLAAGGGSEQYF. The CDR3 nucleotides are TGTGCCAGCAGCTTGGCCGCGGGGGGTGGGAGCGAGCAGTACTTC.

The gene calls are TRBV28 and TRBJ2-2, with a tentative D call TRBD2 (5 bases). CDR3 length: 14 amino acids. Deletions cut 4 bases from V and 6 bases from J, with 12 bases between. CDR1 is MDHEN and CDR2 is SYDVKM in the germline V gene. The CDR3 sequence: CASSSLAGAGELFF. For the CDR3, the DNA is TGTGCCAGCAGTTCCCTAGCTGGGGCCGGGGAGCTGTTTTTT. The variable domain in full, with the rest retrieved from reference TRBV28 and TRBJ2-2, is DVKVTQSSRYLVKRTGEKVFLECVQDMDHENMFWYRQDPGLGLRLIYFSYDVKMKEKGDIPEGYSVSREKKERFSLILESASTNQTSMYLCASSSLAGAGELFFGEGSRLTVL.

Relative to its sample, this clone is large. V and J are TRBV19 and TRBJ2-3, with D perhaps given as TRBD1 or TRBD2 (6 bases each). CDR1 and CDR2 (germline): LNHDA, SQIVND (reference sequence). V lost 3 bases to trimming and J lost 2 bases, with 15 bases between them. The CDR3 spans 16 residues. The CDR3 DNA sequence: TGTGCCAGTAGTATCCCCCGAGGGGGGATCACAGATACGCAGTATTTT. This gives the protein CASSIPRGGITDTQYF.

This clone is a singleton in its sample. DNA for the CDR3: TGTGCCAGCAGCTCGGCCAGTACAGGGGACAATGAGCAGTTCTTC. Amino acids: CASSSASTGDNEQFF. V is TRBV5-5 and J is TRBJ2-1, with 7 bases that match TRBD1. Germline V gene sequence: CDR1 SGHKS, CDR2 YYEKEE (reference sequence). The CDR3 consists of 15 residues. Trimming at V came to 3 bases and at J to 5 bases, leaving 8 bases not matched to a gene.

This clone was picked up many times. The CDR3 here is CASSSKTSAQETQYF. CDR3 DNA sequence: TGTGCCAGCAGCTCGAAGACTAGCGCCCAAGAGACCCAGTACTTC. V usage is TRBV6-1 and J usage is TRBJ2-5, with 8 positions matching TRBD2. CDR3 length: 15 amino acids. V shed 6 bases and J 1 base; nucleotides not matched to a gene: 7. Germline V CDR1 and CDR2: MNHNS, SASEGT.

The chain links TRBV11-2 to TRBJ2-1; D is undetermined. With 3 bases removed from V and 9 bases from J, the gap between germline ends came to 6 bases. This CDR3 is built from 11 residues. Germline V CDR1 and CDR2: SGHAT, FQNNGV. This CDR3 reads CASSFTAEQFF. The DNA for the CDR3 is TGTGCCAGCAGCTTCACGGCTGAGCAGTTCTTC.

This clone showed up many times. The chain uses TRBV27 and TRBJ1-5; D is perhaps TRBD1 (5 bases). Trimming removed 6 bases at V and 4 bases at J, with 10 bases between. CDR3 length equals 13 residues. Per germline, CDR1 MNHEY and CDR2 SMNVEV (reference sequence). CDR3 residues: CASSTGTNQPQHF. DNA for the CDR3: TGTGCCAGCAGCACCGGGACTAATCAGCCCCAGCATTTT.

The chain couples TRBV6-2 or TRBV6-3 to TRBJ1-6, with 8 bases aligning to TRBD1. Germline-derived CDR1 and CDR2 are MNHEY and SVGEGT. With V trimmed by 6 bases and J by 6 bases, 4 bases remained unmatched. The CDR3 has 14 amino acids. The CDR3 spells CASRMTGVNSPLHF. The CDR3, as DNA: TGTGCCAGCAGGATGACAGGGGTTAATTCACCCCTCCACTTT.